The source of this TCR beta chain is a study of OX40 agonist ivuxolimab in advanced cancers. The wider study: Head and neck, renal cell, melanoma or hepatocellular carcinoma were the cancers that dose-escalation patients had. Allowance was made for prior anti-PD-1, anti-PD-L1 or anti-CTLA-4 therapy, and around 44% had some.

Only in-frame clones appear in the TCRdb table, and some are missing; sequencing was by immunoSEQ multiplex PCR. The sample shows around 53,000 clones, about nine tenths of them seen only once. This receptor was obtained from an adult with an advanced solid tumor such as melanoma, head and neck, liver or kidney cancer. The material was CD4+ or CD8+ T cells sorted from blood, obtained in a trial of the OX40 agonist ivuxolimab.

The CDR3: CASSSLAYEQYF. In DNA form, the CDR3 reads TGTGCCAGCAGCTCGCTAGCTTACGAGCAGTACTTC. The chain employs TRBV2 and TRBJ2-7, with D possibly matching TRBD2 (5 bases). Trimming stripped 6 bases from V and 4 bases from J, with 10 bases between. Looked up from germline, CDR1 is SNHLY and CDR2 is FYNNEI. The CDR3 length is 12 residues.